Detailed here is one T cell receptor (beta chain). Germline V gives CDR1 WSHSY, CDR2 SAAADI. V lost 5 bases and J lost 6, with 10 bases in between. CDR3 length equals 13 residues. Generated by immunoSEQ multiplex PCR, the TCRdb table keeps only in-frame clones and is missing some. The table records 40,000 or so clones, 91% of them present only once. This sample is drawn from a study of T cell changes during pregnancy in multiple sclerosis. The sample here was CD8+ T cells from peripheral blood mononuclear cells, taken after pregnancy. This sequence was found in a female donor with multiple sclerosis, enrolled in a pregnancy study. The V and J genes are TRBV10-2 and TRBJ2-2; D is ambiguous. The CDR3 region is CASSHMTAGELFF. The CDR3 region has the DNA TGCGCCAGCAGTCACATGACTGCCGGGGAGCTGTTTTTT.